The subject of this entry is one T cell receptor (beta chain). Its antigen is unidentified. The sample comes from a study of blood T cells in healthy people across ages. The CDR3 has 16 residues. From germline, CDR1 is SGHDT and CDR2 YYEEEE. V was clipped by 1 base and J by 6 bases, with 19 bases between them. Whole-study findings and limits: Naive T cell percentage by flow cytometry tracked strongly with beta diversity.

Together with a sample-barcoded 5' primer, a J-beta primer mix was included in a second PCR lasting 7 to 11 cycles. The yield of each sample was at least 2.5 million CDR3-containing paired-end reads. TCRdb recomputed calls from the 5' RACE reads with MiXCR, one row per CDR3 protein. The data hold roughly 550,000 distinct CDR3 sequences, with less than 25% observed a single time. These records were also assigned to another study, of T cells of mothers and their children.

This TCR was sampled from a boy younger than 18 in good health. Sequencing was carried out using blood. The chain has TRBV5-6 and TRBJ1-2, with a weak D call TRBD1 (6 bases). In DNA, the CDR3 is TGTGCCAGCAGCTTGAAAAACAGGGAGATCCAGGATGGCTACACCTTC. Translation gives CASSLKNREIQDGYTF.